These 8 T cell receptor beta chains were sequenced from one sample in a study of T-cell reconstitution after alpha-beta-depleted transplantation in children. Unique molecular identifiers tagged the TCRbeta library. TCRdb re-derived calls from the PCR reads in MiXCR, one entry per CDR3 protein. Of roughly 280,000 distinct CDR3 sequences listed, roughly 11% are singletons. The material was peripheral blood, obtained 180 days after TCRalphabeta/CD19-depleted stem cell transplant. These receptors were obtained from a male patient aged 2-15 years who had a stem cell transplant for chronic granulomatous disease, so the T cells may come from the graft donor.

This clonotype has at least ten counts. This rearrangement joins TRBV29-1 to TRBJ1-6; D gene ambiguous. The length of the CDR3 is 16 residues. Germline loops: CDR1 SQVTM, CDR2 ANQGSEA. V was pared by 1 base and J by 14 bases, with 24 bases between. The CDR3 DNA follows: TGCAGCGTTGAAGGGCGCTATGACCCGGGCCCTGAGTCCCTCCACTTT. The encoded protein is CSVEGRYDPGPESLHF.

This clonotype came up many times. The CDR3 here is CASSFRGEADTQYF. The CDR3 region has the DNA TGTGCCAGCAGCTTTCGGGGGGAAGCAGATACGCAGTATTTT. The V and J genes are TRBV7-6 and TRBJ2-3; 7 bases are shared with TRBD2. V shed 3 bases and J 4 bases; nucleotides not matched to a gene: 4. The CDR3 consists of 14 residues. Germline assignment: CDR1 SGHVS and CDR2 FNYEAQ.

There are many counts of this clonotype. The chain combines TRBV3-1 with TRBJ2-5; D may be TRBD2 (5 bases). V was shortened by 6 bases and J by 7 bases, with 15 bases between the two germline ends. The CDR3 consists of 13 residues. The germline CDR1 and CDR2 sequences are LGHDT and YNNKEL (reference sequence). The CDR3 region is CASRGLSEATQYF. The CDR3 region has the DNA TGTGCCAGCAGAGGGCTTAGCGAGGCGACCCAGTACTTC.

V gene TRBV6-5 combines with J gene TRBJ2-1; weak D call: TRBD2 (6 bases). CDR1 MNHEY and CDR2 SVGAGI come from the germline V gene. V was cut by 4 bases and J by 5 bases, with 21 bases left in between. The CDR3 extends over 17 amino acids. DNA for the CDR3: TGTGCCAGCAGTTGGGACTTGTTGAGGGATCTTAACAATGAGCAGTTCTTC. As protein: CASSWDLLRDLNNEQFF.

This clonotype was seen ten or more times. The V gene is TRBV29-1, the J gene TRBJ2-3; a weak D match, TRBD2 (6 bases). CDR1 SQVTM and CDR2 ANQGSEA come from the germline V gene. Deletions cut 8 bases from V and 0 bases from J, with 15 bases between. The CDR3 sequence is 14 residues long. CDR3 bases: TGCAGCCAAATAAGTAGCGGAAGCACAGATACGCAGTATTTT. It codes for CSQISSGSTDTQYF.

This clonotype was found many times. CDR3 loop: CASSPGWAQPQHF. CDR3 nucleotide sequence: TGTGCCAGCAGCCCGGGTTGGGCGCAGCCCCAGCATTTT. This chain joins TRBV12-3 or TRBV12-4 and TRBJ1-5; D call uncertain. The CDR3 runs to 13 residues. Trimming removed 6 bases at V and 7 bases at J, with 13 bases between.

This clonotype has ten or more counts. This chain links TRBV7-9 with TRBJ2-4, with 9 bases matching TRBD1. CDR3 length: 14 amino acids. The germline V gene has CDR1 SEHNR and CDR2 FQNEAQ (reference sequence). With 0 bases clipped from V and 9 bases from J, the junction kept 3 bases outside the gene matches. CDR3 region: CASSLAQGASIQYF. The CDR3 DNA sequence: TGTGCCAGCAGCTTAGCACAGGGGGCGAGCATTCAGTACTTC.

The chain recombines TRBV6-4 with TRBJ2-3; 7 bases match TRBD2. From germline, CDR1 is MRHNA and CDR2 SNTAGT. V trimming: 2 bases; J trimming: 1 base; junction bases outside the gene matches: 0. This CDR3 contains 14 residues. CDR3 nucleotide sequence: TGTGCCAGCAGTGACACTAGCGGCACAGATACGCAGTATTTT. This codes for CASSDTSGTDTQYF.